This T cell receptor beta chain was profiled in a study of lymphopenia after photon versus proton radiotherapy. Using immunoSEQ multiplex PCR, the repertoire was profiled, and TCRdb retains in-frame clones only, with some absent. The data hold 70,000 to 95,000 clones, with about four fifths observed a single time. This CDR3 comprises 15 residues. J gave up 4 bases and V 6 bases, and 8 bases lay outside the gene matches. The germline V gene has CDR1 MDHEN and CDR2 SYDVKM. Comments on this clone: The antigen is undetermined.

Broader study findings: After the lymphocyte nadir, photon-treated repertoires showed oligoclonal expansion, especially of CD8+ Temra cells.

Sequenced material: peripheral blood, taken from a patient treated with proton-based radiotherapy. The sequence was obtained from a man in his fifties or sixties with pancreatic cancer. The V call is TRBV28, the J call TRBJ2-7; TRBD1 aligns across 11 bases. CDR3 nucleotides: TGTGCCAGCAGACATGCCGGGACAGGGGGATACGAGCAGTACTTC. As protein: CASRHAGTGGYEQYF.